These T cell receptor beta chains were read from a single sample in a study of graft-versus-host responses after intestinal transplantation. Produced via immunoSEQ multiplex PCR; TCRdb's table is partial and in-frame only. The sample lists about 78,000 clones; 85% to 90% were seen once. Their cognate antigens are unknown. This sample comprised unstimulated CD8+ T cells sorted from spleen or lymph node cells, obtained before transplant. These receptors were obtained from a human donor who was the organ donor for an intestinal transplant. Each CDR3 is given without its conserved first and last residue.

J gene	V gene	CDR3 protein
TRBJ2-5	TRBV6-1	ASSEIAGDSGAQY
TRBJ2-1	TRBV5-1	ASSPLQGGSYNEQF
TRBJ1-3	TRBV11-3	ASSLGGALTSGNTIY
TRBJ1-5	TRBV6-5	ASSLGGAGNQPQH
TRBJ1-3	TRBV28	ASRLTGDPSGNTIY
TRBJ1-2	TRBV7-9	ASSLGRDGYT
TRBJ2-3	TRBV7-9	ASTPYRETDTQY
TRBJ1-6	TRBV19	ASRTVFSSYNSPLH
TRBJ1-4	TRBV7-6	ASSLYRGINEKLF
TRBJ2-3	TRBV21-1	ASSKVHIDRADTQY
TRBJ2-1	TRBV9	ASSLSSGTSGGAYNEQF
TRBJ2-3	TRBV2	ASSGSGGSTDTQY
TRBJ1-6	TRBV30	AWWPRGGGRSPLH
TRBJ1-1	TRBV27	ASSPRALVAEAF
TRBJ1-1	TRBV11-2	ASSISAEAF
TRBJ1-2	TRBV7-6	ASSLQVRGSYT
TRBJ2-1	TRBV28	ASRPGLALNEQF
TRBJ2-1	TRBV10-3	AITPTSGEGNEQF
TRBJ2-2	TRBV6-5	ASRPGQTGELF
TRBJ2-2	TRBV28	ASSLSAGPKTGELF
TRBJ1-1	TRBV6-6	ASRFSNTEAF
TRBJ1-3	TRBV10-2	ASTDRGSGNTIY
TRBJ1-5	TRBV28	ASRPADYSNQPQH
TRBJ2-4	TRBV5-3	ARRDREAKNIQY
TRBJ2-1	TRBV5-1	ASRGTSGSHNEQF
TRBJ1-5	TRBV9	ASSGTGANQPQH
TRBJ1-2	TRBV7-9	ASSLGDERYGYT
TRBJ2-1	TRBV11-2	ASSQVDPNEQF
TRBJ2-3	TRBV27	ASGARLSSTDTQY